This passage covers 21 T cell receptor beta chains from one sample sequenced in a study of response to subunit inactivated influenza vaccine. TCRdb re-called the RT-PCR reads with MiXCR, one entry per CDR3 protein. The data show around 530,000 distinct CDR3 sequences, 16% seen once. This specimen consisted of CD4+ T cells sorted from PBMCs, obtained 23 to 25 months after vaccination. These receptors were obtained from a man aged 50-75 years who received an inactivated influenza vaccine.

This clonotype was picked up a small number of times. This chain joins TRBV10-3 and TRBJ2-7, with unresolved D. The ends were cut back, 2 bases at V and 3 bases at J, with 5 bases in the middle. Germline V gene sequence: CDR1 ENHRY, CDR2 SYGVKD. The CDR3 is made up of 12 amino acids. DNA for the CDR3: TGTGCCATCAGTGAGGGTTTCTACGAGCAGTACTTC. Protein product: CAISEGFYEQYF.

The chain has TRBV7-2 and TRBJ1-6, with TRBD1 matching 10 bases. Germline values: CDR1 SGHTA, CDR2 FQGNSA. This CDR3 region has 15 residues. The trim removed 4 bases at V and 10 bases at J, leaving 7 bases unmatched. CDR3 nucleotide sequence: TGTGCCAGCAGCTGGATCCGGGACAGGGGCTCACCCCTCCACTTT. Encoded protein: CASSWIRDRGSPLHF.

The rearrangement links TRBV10-3 to TRBJ2-7; 7 bases are shared with TRBD1. CDR1 and CDR2 from the germline V gene are ENHRY and SYGVKD. V gave up 6 bases and J gave up 5 bases; unmatched junction bases: 4. The CDR3 runs 12 residues. CDR3 residues: CAIRGQANEQYF. CDR3 nucleotide sequence: TGTGCCATCAGAGGACAGGCAAACGAGCAGTACTTC.

The rearrangement joins TRBV4-2 to TRBJ2-5, with D maybe TRBD2 (6 bases). The V gene's germline CDR1 is LGHNA and CDR2 YNFKEQ. The CDR3 contains 16 residues. V was cut by 0 bases and J by 4 bases, with 15 bases left in between. In DNA form, the CDR3 reads TGTGCCAGCAGCCAAGAGGAAGGGCTAGCGAGAGAGACCCAGTACTTC. Translating it yields CASSQEEGLARETQYF.

This clonotype has only a few counts. The chain carries TRBV2 and TRBJ2-2; either TRBD1 or TRBD2 may supply D (6 bases each). The CDR3 length is 15 residues. Germline V CDR1 and CDR2: SNHLY, FYNNEI. V was shortened by 1 base and J by 7 bases, with 13 bases between the two germline ends. The CDR3 sequence is CASSEEGGPSGELFF. The CDR3, as DNA: TGTGCCAGCAGTGAAGAGGGGGGCCCTAGCGGGGAGCTGTTTTTT. Full variable domain (missing parts from reference TRBV2 and TRBJ2-2): EPEVTQTPSHQVTQMGQEVILRCVPISNHLYFYWYRQILGQKVEFLVSFYNNEISEKSEIFDDQFSVERPDGSNFTLKIRSTKLEDSAMYFCASSEEGGPSGELFFGEGSRLTVL.

V and J are TRBV5-1 and TRBJ2-1; D possibly corresponds to TRBD2 (6 bases). With 3 bases removed from V and 8 bases from J, the gap between germline ends came to 12 bases. This CDR3 region has 13 residues. Germline V gene data show CDR1 as SGHRS and CDR2 as YFSETQ. Here the CDR3 reads CASSSDPGDEQFF. The DNA for the CDR3 is TGCGCCAGCAGCTCCGACCCGGGGGATGAGCAGTTCTTC.

The chain is built from TRBV6-1 and TRBJ1-5; D ambiguous. V was pared by 2 bases and J by 6 bases, with 8 bases between. The V gene's germline CDR1 is MNHNS and CDR2 SASEGT. This CDR3 is built from 13 residues. The DNA for the CDR3 is TGTGCCAGCAGTGAATCCCACGGTCAGCCCCAGCATTTT. Translating gives CASSESHGQPQHF.

This clonotype was counted only a few times. The V call is TRBV6-2 or TRBV6-3, the J call TRBJ2-2; no clear D. Per germline, CDR1 MNHEY and CDR2 SVGEGT. Trimming stripped 5 bases from V and 2 bases from J, with 9 bases between. The CDR3 has 14 amino acids. The CDR3: CASSVYRNTGELFF. CDR3 in DNA: TGTGCCAGCAGTGTCTATAGAAACACCGGGGAGCTGTTTTTT.

The gene calls are TRBV12-3 or TRBV12-4 and TRBJ2-5; 8 bases agree with TRBD2. Trimming at V came to 1 base and at J to 4 bases, leaving 8 bases not matched to a gene. The CDR3 runs to 16 residues. The chain's CDR3 is CASSLGVGRARETQYF. CDR3 nucleotides: TGTGCCAGCAGTTTAGGGGTCGGGAGGGCCAGAGAGACCCAGTACTTC.

V and J are TRBV21-1 and TRBJ1-1; the table names TRBD1, a call not compared with the DNA. TRBV21-1 is deemed a pseudogene. The CDR3 has 16 residues. CDR3 sequence: CASSKKGAAKEDEAFF. DNA for the CDR3: TGTGCCAGCAGCAAAAAAGGGGCAGCCAAAGAAGATGAAGCTTTCTTT.

This clonotype has a handful of counts. V gene TRBV6-1 combines with J gene TRBJ2-3, with D unclear. This CDR3 comprises 11 residues. V lost 6 bases and J lost 4, with 5 bases in between. Per the germline V gene, CDR1 is MNHNS and CDR2 is SASEGT. CDR3 protein: CASRYADTQYF. The CDR3 bases are TGTGCCAGCAGATACGCAGATACGCAGTATTTT.

This chain uses TRBV20-1 with TRBJ1-6; D is unclear. Germline V gives CDR1 DFQATT, CDR2 SNEGSKA (reference sequence). Trimming took off 5 bases at V and 13 bases at J, with 9 bases between the two ends. This CDR3 is 10 amino acids long. The CDR3 nucleotides are TGCAGTGCTCAAATGGGGCCCCTCCACTTT. As protein: CSAQMGPLHF.

This clonotype was seen many times. The V gene is TRBV7-2, the J gene TRBJ2-7, with TRBD1 identical over 7 bases. Germline CDR1 is SGHTA and CDR2 is FQGNSA. The CDR3 is made up of 16 amino acids. V lost 1 base, J lost 0 bases, and 6 bases stayed unmatched. CDR3 sequence reads: CASSLEGAVGSYEQYF. The CDR3 nucleotides are TGTGCCAGCAGCTTAGAGGGGGCTGTAGGCTCCTACGAGCAGTACTTC.

The chain employs TRBV5-6 and TRBJ2-1; no clear D gene. This CDR3 has 13 residues. V was shortened by 2 bases and J by 5 bases, with 8 bases between the two germline ends. Germline CDR1 reads SGHDT; CDR2 reads YYEEEE. The CDR3 protein is CASSFGPNNEQFF. The CDR3 bases are TGTGCCAGCAGCTTCGGACCGAACAATGAGCAGTTCTTC.

In DNA form, the CDR3 reads TGTGCCAGCAGTCAAACCCCAGGGGGCCTAAATGGCTACACCTTC. It translates to CASSQTPGGLNGYTF. The chain joins TRBV12-3 or TRBV12-4 to TRBJ1-2, with TRBD1 matching 8 bases. This CDR3 has 15 amino acids. The trim removed 5 bases at V and 6 bases at J, leaving 11 bases unmatched.

This clonotype was counted only a few times. The chain couples TRBV7-9 to TRBJ1-4; no definite D call. The CDR3 has 12 residues. The V gene lost 5 bases and the J gene lost 5 bases, with 6 bases spanning the gap. CDR1 and CDR2 (germline): SEHNR, FQNEAQ (reference sequence). The CDR3 spells CASSNQNEKLFF. The DNA for the CDR3 is TGTGCCAGCAGCAACCAAAATGAAAAACTGTTTTTT.

The rearrangement links TRBV30 to TRBJ1-5; the D gene is possibly TRBD1 (5 bases). There are 13 residues in the CDR3. Germline V lookup: CDR1 GTSNPN, CDR2 SVGIG (reference sequence). V was pared by 2 bases and J by 4 bases, with 9 bases between. The DNA of the CDR3 is TGTGCCTGGAGTACCAGGGATAATCAGCCCCAGCATTTT. Encoded protein: CAWSTRDNQPQHF. Full variable domain (outside the CDR3, taken from reference TRBV30 and TRBJ1-5): SQTIHQWPATLVQPVGSPLSLECTVEGTSNPNLYWYRQAAGRGLQLLFYSVGIGQISSEVPQNLSASRPQDRQFILSSKKLLLSDSGFYLCAWSTRDNQPQHFGDGTRLSIL.

The chain has TRBV12-3 or TRBV12-4 and TRBJ1-2, with D perhaps matching TRBD1 (6 bases). This CDR3 is built from 13 residues. Trimming shortened V by 7 bases and J by 4 bases, and 13 bases separated the two germline ends. The CDR3 loop is CASTPQGSYGYTF. The CDR3 DNA follows: TGTGCCAGCACCCCTCAGGGGTCCTATGGCTACACCTTC.

Only a few counts were recorded for this clonotype. The chain employs TRBV2 and TRBJ2-7; D ambiguous. V was shortened by 3 bases and J by 2 bases, with 8 bases between the two germline ends. CDR1 is SNHLY and CDR2 is FYNNEI in the germline V gene. There are 13 residues in the CDR3. CDR3 sequence: CASSDLKPYEQYF. The DNA of the CDR3 is TGTGCCAGCAGTGACCTTAAACCCTACGAGCAGTACTTC.

This chain connects TRBV5-1 to TRBJ2-5; TRBD2 agrees at 8 bases. Germline V gene data show CDR1 as SGHRS and CDR2 as YFSETQ. The CDR3 spans 16 residues. The V and J ends lost 4 bases and 5 bases, in that order; junction bases with no gene match: 13. This CDR3 reads CASSQGPGLGMETQYF. Written as DNA, the CDR3 is TGCGCCAGCAGCCAAGGACCGGGACTAGGTATGGAGACCCAGTACTTC.

The chain combines TRBV6-2 or TRBV6-3 with TRBJ2-2; 9 bases line up with TRBD2. Germline CDR1 reads MNHEY; CDR2 reads SVGEGT. CDR3 length: 15 amino acids. Trimming at V came to 6 bases and at J to 1 base, leaving 3 bases not matched to a gene. CDR3 sequence: CASRVAGENTGELFF. As DNA, the CDR3 is TGTGCCAGCAGGGTAGCGGGAGAGAACACCGGGGAGCTGTTTTTT.